Below, one TCR beta chain is given with its context. The antigen remains undetermined. PCR employed 60 Vbeta and 13 Jbeta primers. The assay was immunoSEQ multiplex PCR, and TCRdb's table has in-frame clones only and misses some. The sample has under 120,000 clones; 79% are singletons. These data come from a study of cytomegalovirus exposure and HLA in healthy donors. Study background: A prior analysis found 117 million unique TCR beta sequences from 150 million to 200 million T cells.

Study results and limitations: HLA alleles were associated with fewer than 20,000 TCR beta sequences in a later analysis at 0.05 false discovery rate. There was a cluster of highly shared sequence variants that was likely a sequencing artifact. Roughly uniform sequencing depth across donors was assumed, possibly incorrectly.

The sequence was obtained from a woman aged 40 to 50 in good health and CMV-seronegative. Specimen: PBMCs.

CDR3 nucleotides: TGTGCCACATCCAGACAGTCTCTCACAGATACGCAGTATTTT. It is translated as CATSRQSLTDTQYF. This rearrangement joins TRBV7-6 to TRBJ2-3; possibly TRBD1 for D (5 bases). The CDR3 consists of 14 residues. Trimming removed 10 bases at V and 2 bases at J, with 16 bases between. Germline V lookup: CDR1 SGHVS, CDR2 FNYEAQ.